Shown below are 23 T cell receptor beta chains from a single sample sequenced in a study of T cells expressing NK-cell markers. TCRdb reprocessed the 5' RACE reads, keeping one entry per CDR3 protein, no DNA. In total, the table holds roughly 300,000 distinct CDR3 sequences. Input material: blood T cells: a sorted CD56 or NKG2C T cell subset, CD4+ or CD8+ T cells, or bulk PBMC T cells (not recorded which). The source is a woman aged 18 to 75 in good health.

The chain is built from TRBV7-2 and TRBJ2-2; with no DNA, the TCRdb D assignment of TRBD1 cannot be verified. Germline CDR1 reads SGHTA; CDR2 reads FQGNSA. This CDR3 is 15 amino acids long. CDR3 amino acids: CASSLSQGGTGELFF.

The V and J genes are TRBV5-1 and TRBJ1-2. CDR1 SGHRS and CDR2 YFSETQ come from the germline V gene. The CDR3 consists of 13 residues. The CDR3 protein is CASSPDGDYGYTF.

The J gene is TRBJ2-3, the V gene TRBV7-3; checking the TCRdb D call of TRBD2 is not possible without DNA. The CDR3 loop spans 13 amino acids. The germline V gene has CDR1 SGHTA and CDR2 FQGTGA. CDR3 in amino acids: CASSLERSDTQYF.

V is TRBV11-2 and J is TRBJ2-3; the TRBD2 assignment by TCRdb is unverifiable without DNA. The CDR3 has 18 amino acids. Germline values: CDR1 SGHAT, CDR2 FQNNGV. This chain's CDR3 is CASSPGGLAILHTDTQYF.

The chain recombines TRBV6-2 or TRBV6-3 with TRBJ2-1; the D call of TRBD2 rests on TCRdb alone, since no DNA is present to check it. From germline, CDR1 is MNHEY and CDR2 SVGEGT. This CDR3 is built from 15 residues. Here the CDR3 reads CASSDGGGAYNEQFF.

The chain joins TRBV3-1 to TRBJ1-1. The germline V gene has CDR1 LGHDT and CDR2 YNNKEL (reference sequence). The CDR3 consists of 13 residues. CDR3 residues: CASSQSLGTEAFF.

CDR3 in amino acids: CASTFRGAQPQHF. V is TRBV2 and J is TRBJ1-5; as DNA is missing, the TRBD1 call by TCRdb cannot be tested. The CDR3 totals 13 residues. Germline V gene sequence: CDR1 SNHLY, CDR2 FYNNEI.

The chain employs TRBV4-3 and TRBJ2-6; TCRdb's D call, TRBD2, is unchecked because there is no DNA. The length of the CDR3 is 16 residues. Germline loops: CDR1 LGHNA, CDR2 YSLEER. The CDR3 spells CASSQGGNFGANVLTF.

The chain couples TRBV2 to TRBJ2-5. Germline CDR1 SNHLY, CDR2 FYNNEI. The CDR3 is 12 amino acids. The CDR3 here is CASRERQETQYF. The whole variable domain, filled in from reference TRBV2 and TRBJ2-5, reads EPEVTQTPSHQVTQMGQEVILRCVPISNHLYFYWYRQILGQKVEFLVSFYNNEISEKSEIFDDQFSVERPDGSNFTLKIRSTKLEDSAMYFCASRERQETQYFGPGTRLLVL.

The chain joins TRBV6-2 or TRBV6-3 to TRBJ2-1; TCRdb picks TRBD1, but there is no DNA to check that call. The CDR3 loop spans 11 amino acids. Germline V gene lookup returns CDR1 MNHEY and CDR2 SVGEGT. CDR3 region: CASSRDREQFF.

The chain carries TRBV27 and TRBJ2-1; TCRdb's D gene call, TRBD2, goes unchecked for lack of DNA. Per germline, CDR1 MNHEY and CDR2 SMNVEV (reference sequence). The CDR3 is made up of 19 amino acids. The CDR3 is CASSPRTSGSRLYWNEQFF.

The J gene is TRBJ2-3, the V gene TRBV5-1; there is no DNA to check the TCRdb D call of TRBD1. In germline, CDR1 is SGHRS, CDR2 YFSETQ. The CDR3 is made up of 14 amino acids. CDR3: CASSSGSPADTQYF.

The chain joins TRBV18 to TRBJ2-3; without DNA, the TCRdb call of TRBD2 cannot be checked. The CDR3 loop spans 15 amino acids. The germline gives CDR1 KGHSH, CDR2 LQKENI. This CDR3 is CASSPGGRGTDTQYF.

The V call is TRBV19, the J call TRBJ2-1; TCRdb outputs TRBD1, but without DNA this stays unchecked. The CDR3 runs 15 residues. CDR1 is LNHDA and CDR2 is SQIVND in the germline V gene (reference sequence). CDR3 sequence: CASSTLYTGRSEQFF.

The chain employs TRBV27 and TRBJ2-3; TCRdb designates TRBD2, a call that cannot be tested without DNA. This CDR3 spans 14 amino acids. Germline-derived CDR1 and CDR2 are MNHEY and SMNVEV (reference sequence). CDR3: CASSLSYAGDTQYF.

The J gene is TRBJ2-7, the V gene TRBV28; TCRdb indicates TRBD2, and absent DNA this call remains unverified. CDR1 and CDR2 from the germline V gene are MDHEN and SYDVKM. The CDR3 extends over 14 amino acids. The CDR3 is CASSPEGQLRKQYF.

V is TRBV7-6 and J is TRBJ2-5; checking the TCRdb D call of TRBD2 is not possible without DNA. Germline V gene sequence: CDR1 SGHVS, CDR2 FNYEAQ. The CDR3 sequence is 16 residues long. The CDR3 region is CASSLVGLSRRETQYF.

CDR3 sequence: CASSPREGGNQPQHF. V usage is TRBV7-2 and J usage is TRBJ1-5. The CDR3 extends over 15 amino acids. Germline V CDR1 and CDR2: SGHTA, FQGNSA. The full variable domain, rest sourced from reference TRBV7-2 and TRBJ1-5, is GAGVSQSPSNKVTEKGKDVELRCDPISGHTALYWYRQSLGQGLEFLIYFQGNSAPDKSGLPSDRFSAERTGGSVSTLTIQRTQQEDSAVYLCASSPREGGNQPQHFGDGTRLSIL.

V usage is TRBV5-4 and J usage is TRBJ2-2; TCRdb selects TRBD2, and the lack of DNA leaves this call unchecked. The CDR3 has 16 residues. The V gene's germline CDR1 is SGHNT and CDR2 YYREEE (reference sequence). CDR3 sequence reads: CASSPPGLAGAGELFF.

This chain connects TRBV18 to TRBJ2-3; TCRdb reports TRBD2, a call that lacks DNA to check it against. The CDR3 runs 15 residues. Germline CDR1 and CDR2: KGHSH and LQKENI. CDR3 residues: CASSPQAGPTDTQYF.

V usage is TRBV7-2 and J usage is TRBJ1-5. The CDR3 sequence is 16 residues long. Germline V gene sequence: CDR1 SGHTA, CDR2 FQGNSA. The CDR3 is CASSLATAYSNQPQHF.

The chain employs TRBV7-2 and TRBJ1-5. Germline V lookup: CDR1 SGHTA, CDR2 FQGNSA. This CDR3 has 15 residues. The CDR3 sequence is CASSRRTDSNQPQHF.

The CDR3 loop reads CASSTGTLNTGELFF. The chain has TRBV11-1 and TRBJ2-2; TCRdb selects TRBD2, and the lack of DNA leaves this call unchecked. The length of the CDR3 is 15 residues. Looked up from germline, CDR1 is SGHAT and CDR2 is FQDESV (reference sequence).